This entry features one T cell receptor beta chain sequence. It lacks a known antigen. There are no base qualities to consult, and no much larger clone falls within one base. This specimen belongs to a study of shared clonotypes between healthy human individuals (dated by TCRdb to 2018 to 2020). Background for the entire study: A few men and two women, aged 18 to 49 years, made up the cohort. For each donor, CD4 naive and CD4 memory were each run on three plates, CD8 naive on two plates, and CD8 memory on one plate. To estimate repertoire size and how much clonotype sharing occurs between individuals, the study deeply sequenced the blood TCR repertoires of several healthy adults. Libraries were prepared and TCR repertoires were sequenced by different laboratories using diverse techniques, in order to increase sequencing depth and limit assay-specific biases. Each donor's leukapheresis produced roughly between about 0.9 and 9.5 billion PBMCs.

General findings and caveats noted by the study authors: Compared with non-shared clonotypes, the clonotypes found in all four sorted-subset donors had higher generation probabilities. When several donors were compared, the shared fraction of clonotypes was about 5% for naive CD4, about 4% for naive CD8, more than 2% for memory CD4, and 0.35% to 0.4% for memory CD8. Pairwise subsampling indicated that sequencing depth was expected to affect the degree of clonotype sharing among donors. Because the study included a small number of donors, the genetic and exposure-history diversity represented was limited. Rarefaction of sorted-subset datasets indicated incomplete sequencing despite the large sequencing depth. Naive subsets generally had larger estimated clonotype richness than memory subsets did. Sampling was limited to blood, and TCR repertoires in tissue likely differ from TCR repertoires in blood.

Using the deep immunoSEQ assay, TCR CDR3 regions were amplified from genomic DNA by multiplex PCR. For each cell subset, the extracted genomic DNA was distributed evenly across all wells of several immunoSEQ 96-well plates, and each plate served as one replicate. For sorted subsets, approximately 190 ng genomic DNA, equal to 30,000 to 35,000 T cell genomes, was loaded into each replicate PCR. Purified libraries were quantified with a Qubit 3.0 fluorometer, sized on a Bioanalyzer 2100, and re-quantified with the KAPA Library Quantification kit. Each immunoSEQ 96-well plate was sequenced on its own single-read 150-cycle Illumina NextSeq 550 flow cell. The study's processing was this. Because only junctional sequences without quality scores were contained in the immunoSEQ output, filtering matching that applied to full-length reads could not be performed. Sequences were annotated with PyIR, a Python wrapper for IgBLAST v1.9, using IMGT germline references to assign V/J genes and CDR3. Reads were filtered out if the reads had weak V/J assignments (E-value above 1e-6), no CDR3, stop codons, out-of-frame junctions, or ambiguous translated residues. V3J clonotypes were defined as sequences sharing an identical inferred V gene, J gene, and CDR3 amino acid sequence. To compute the percentage overlap between repertoires, the number of shared unique clonotypes was divided by the size of the smaller repertoire. Repertoire richness was assessed with RTK rarefaction, the Chao1 estimator, and Recon v2.1 estimates of unobserved clonotypes. OLGA was used to compute generation probabilities for all TCRbeta clonotypes that the gDNA method yielded from a few donors. Held by TCRdb, this immuneACCESS table contains in-frame sequences only and omits some clones. Under half of the omission traces to an unresolved V gene where checked; the cause of the rest is unknown. V, J and clone size are those of that table, while D and trimming were read from the DNA. The sample table lists some 1 million clones, approximately 68% of them with a count of one. The biggest ten clones account for about 1.5% of the sample.

V gives up 8 bases and J gives up 5 bases, and the segment between their germline ends measures 6 bases. According to the germline V gene (reference sequence), CDR1 reads MNHEY and CDR2 reads SMNVEV. The CDR3 measures 10 amino acids from cysteine to phenylalanine. The CDR3 DNA has 30 bases and is translated from base 1. The donors were healthy, HIV-negative adults with no recently reported acute infections or vaccinations. Only Caucasian adults living in Nashville, Tennessee, USA were represented among the donors. Magnetic negative selection was used to enrich CD4+ T cells, after which naive cells were positively selected on CD45RA and the negative fraction became the memory subset. Blood was obtained by leukapheresis, after which PBMCs were separated by Ficoll-Histopaque density gradient centrifugation and cryopreserved in liquid nitrogen vapor phase. Purity and quantity of every magnetically sorted T cell population were checked by analytical flow cytometry. Genomic DNA was isolated from every sorted fraction and measured by UV absorbance on a Nanodrop 2000c.

Sequenced sample: memory CD4+ T cells sorted from blood. What the cell subset or site label conveys for this sample: CD45RA-negative fraction. The chain employs TRBV27 and TRBJ2-5, with the identity of the D gene unclear. The TCR sequence derives from a man younger than 30 in good health. The CDR3 corresponds to CASGTETQYF. DNA sequence: TGTGCCAGCGGTACGGAGACCCAGTACTTC.